This T cell receptor (beta chain) comes out of a study of T cells in Graves' hyperthyroidism and ophthalmopathy. General study findings and limits: In validation, the model predicted ophthalmopathy. These predictions came a median roughly 7.1 months before onset.

What was amplified from RNA transcripts were TCR beta CDR3 regions. The HTBI primer set drove a first-round RT-PCR of the TCR CDR3. One entry per CDR3 protein, called by TCRdb with MiXCR from the multiplex PCR reads. Of 500,000 to 650,000 distinct CDR3 sequences detected, about a sixth appear once; the ten largest clones hold approximately 18%. The V segment lost 7 bases and the J segment 5 bases; nucleotides outside the gene matches: 4. This CDR3 has 13 amino acids. The V gene's germline CDR1 is LNHDA and CDR2 SQIVND (reference sequence). Details on this clonotype: What it binds is unknown.

The clonotype originates from a woman younger than 30 with Graves' ophthalmopathy. The V gene is TRBV19, the J gene TRBJ1-5, with 8 bases that match TRBD1. The sequencing sample was made of blood. The CDR3 protein is CASTKTGDQPQHF. The CDR3 DNA sequence: TGTGCCAGTACCAAGACAGGGGATCAGCCCCAGCATTTT.